This T cell receptor (beta chain) was sequenced during a study of beta chain features in type 1 diabetes. The study, taken as a whole, reports: More deletions and fewer insertions at VDJ junctions were seen in type 1 diabetes patients.

CD4+ naive, central memory, regulatory and stem cell-like memory cells were sorted via CD45RO/CCR7/CD25/CD127/CD95/CD27. Expressed TCRB transcripts got sequenced, as all isolated RNA was reverse transcribed. Clones were read by immunoSEQ multiplex PCR, and TCRdb kept only the in-frame ones, dropping some. The sample carries roughly 140,000 clones, about 44% recorded once. Germline-derived CDR1 and CDR2 are SGHRS and YFSETQ. This CDR3 is 15 amino acids long. This clone was counted between two and nine times. The target antigen is unknown. One junction end disagrees with the germline gene, perhaps due to a read error. The sample has other DNA sequences that encode this CDR3 too.

This receptor was taken from a man in his late teens or twenties in good health. The sample consisted of Tregs from blood. The rearrangement joins TRBV5-1 to TRBJ1-6, with 10 nucleotides matching TRBD1. CDR3 sequence reads: CASSLWTGGNSPLHF. DNA of the CDR3: TGCGCCAGCAGCCTGTGGACAGGGGGTAATTCCCCCCTCCACTTT.